Sequencing of this T cell receptor beta chain was carried out in a study of control samples from healthy donors and cancer patients. The CDR3 has 12 residues. Trimming removed 5 bases from V and 3 bases from J; junction bases left unmatched: 1. Germline values: CDR1 SGHRS, CDR2 YFSETQ. Sequencing was performed with immunoSEQ multiplex PCR; in TCRdb, only in-frame clones are kept and a portion is missing. This table holds 130,000 to 150,000 clones, around 90% found once. The sample was blood. V usage is TRBV5-1 and J usage is TRBJ2-7; 8 bases map to TRBD2. The clonotype comes from a man younger than 40 in good health. The DNA of the CDR3 is TGCGCCAGCAGGGGACTAGACTACGAGCAGTACTTC. It is translated as CASRGLDYEQYF.